The 8 T cell receptor beta chains in this list originate from one sample, sequenced in a study of low-dose radiotherapy and immunotherapy resistance in tumors (dated by TCRdb to between 2021 and 2024). TCRdb lists the instrument as Illumina HiSeq 2500. Superscript III and a set of TRAV- and TRBV-specific primers were used to synthesize first-strand cDNA, so that both TCRalpha and TCRbeta chains were covered. TCRs were amplified for 15 to 20 PCR cycles with Phusion, using a constant-region primer paired with the adapter attached to the V primers. TCRdb redid the processing of the public reads, applying fastp at Q25 and MiXCR, and retained in-frame beta chains. When rows share a CDR3 protein, they turn into one entry using the most common DNA and genes. The sample profile shows around 83,000 distinct CDR3 sequences; 15% to 20% of them were found once. Approximately 6% of the sample goes to the ten largest clones.

What the time point label conveys for this sample: before trial treatment. Sequences were derived from PBMCs, sampled before treatment. The source of these receptors is a male donor with prostate cancer.

V and J are TRBV6-6 and TRBJ2-7; 14 positions agree with TRBD2. Germline V CDR1 and CDR2: MNHNY, SVGAGI (reference sequence). The V gene end was trimmed by 6 bases and the J gene end by 9 bases; junction bases not matched to a gene: 7. The CDR3 sequence is 14 residues long. DNA of the CDR3: TGTGCCAGCAGCGTGGGACTAGCGGGAGCAGGGCAGTACTTC. This translates into CASSVGLAGAGQYF.

Ten or more counts support this clonotype. CDR3 residues: CASSSGGFYNEQFF. For the CDR3, the DNA is TGTGCCAGCAGTTCAGGGGGCTTTTACAATGAGCAGTTCTTC. The J gene is TRBJ2-1, the V gene TRBV6-6, with TRBD1 matching 8 bases. Germline CDR1 MNHNY, CDR2 SVGAGI (reference sequence). Trimming at V came to 4 bases and at J to 4 bases, leaving 3 bases not matched to a gene. The CDR3 runs to 14 residues.

This clonotype was counted at least ten times. The genes are TRBV12-3 or TRBV12-4 and TRBJ1-6; 10 nucleotides match TRBD1. The CDR3 runs to 14 residues. V was clipped by 7 bases and J by 10 bases; unmatched bases: 7. In nucleotides, the CDR3 is TGTGCCAGCACCCAGACAGGGGGCGTCTCACCCCTCCACTTT. Protein product: CASTQTGGVSPLHF.

A word on this clonotype: A far larger clone is just one base off, so this is likely a read error. V gene TRBV6-5 combines with J gene TRBJ2-1; 8 bases fit TRBD2. Germline values: CDR1 MNHEY, CDR2 SVGAGI. V lost 3 bases and J lost 13; bases outside the gene matches: 14. CDR3 length equals 15 residues. The CDR3 loop is CASSYRRGGPNIQFF. DNA of the CDR3: TGTGCCAGCAGTTATCGTCGGGGGGGCCCGAACATTCAGTTCTTC.

This clonotype was observed a few times. This chain uses TRBV6-5 with TRBJ2-5, with 13 bases identical to TRBD2. The junction had 4 bases not matched to a gene; V was cut back by 2 bases and J by 7 bases. This CDR3 is built from 15 residues. The germline V gene encodes CDR1 MNHEY and CDR2 SVGAGI. CDR3 sequence: CASSYGTSGRVTQYF. The CDR3 nucleotides read TGTGCCAGCAGTTACGGAACTAGCGGGAGGGTGACCCAGTACTTC.

This clonotype was observed at least ten times. The rearrangement links TRBV11-3 to TRBJ2-1; D gene unclear. This CDR3 region has 13 residues. In germline, CDR1 is SGHNT, CDR2 YENEEA. Trimming stripped 1 base from V and 8 bases from J, with 9 bases between. CDR3 loop: CASSLVVNDEQFF. In nucleotides, the CDR3 is TGTGCCAGCAGCTTAGTGGTTAACGATGAGCAGTTCTTC.

This clonotype was picked up many times. This rearrangement joins TRBV10-3 to TRBJ2-1, with D possibly TRBD1 on 6 matching bases. Trimming took off 10 bases at V and 5 bases at J, with 12 bases between the two ends. This CDR3 comprises 12 residues. The germline CDR1 and CDR2 sequences are ENHRY and SYGVKD. CDR3 nucleotide sequence: TGTGCCACTACCGGGACAAACAATGAGCAGTTCTTC. Amino acid sequence: CATTGTNNEQFF.

This clonotype showed up many times. The J gene is TRBJ1-5, the V gene TRBV12-3 or TRBV12-4; no reliable D call. The CDR3 length is 12 residues. The V and J ends lost 4 bases and 9 bases respectively, with 10 bases between them. Written as DNA, the CDR3 is TGTGCCAGCAGTTATGTCGGTGGGCCCCAGCATTTT. Protein: CASSYVGGPQHF.